A few counts support the clone carrying this TCR beta chain. Its cognate antigen is unknown. Trimming pared 0 bases from V and 11 bases from J, leaving 9 bases between. Germline-derived CDR1 and CDR2 are SGHDT and YYEEEE. The CDR3 loop spans 12 amino acids. A second PCR of about 7 to 12 cycles used a sample-barcoded 5' primer and a J-beta primer mix. Carrying 12 random nucleotides, a template-switch adaptor labeled each individual cDNA molecule. One entry per CDR3 protein, called by TCRdb with MiXCR from the 5' RACE reads. This repertoire shows approximately 700,000 distinct CDR3 sequences, less than 40% found once; its top ten account for approximately 15%. This entry comes from a study of blood T cells in healthy people across ages. Every sample had a minimum of 6.5 million PBMCs isolated. Study results and limitations: The fall in TCR beta diversity per million T cells was roughly linear with age. A strong correlation was found between TCR beta diversity and the percentage of naive T cells.

This receptor was taken from an elderly woman in good health. The sequencing sample was made of blood. V is TRBV5-6 and J is TRBJ2-1, with D tentatively TRBD2 (5 bases). The CDR3 reads CASSLVAGKQFF. DNA for the CDR3: TGTGCCAGCAGCTTGGTCGCCGGGAAGCAGTTCTTC.